Shown below are 24 T cell receptor beta chains from a single sample sequenced in a study of cytomegalovirus exposure and HLA in healthy donors (TCRdb year 2017). The method behind the library was the immunoSEQ multiplex PCR assay. The multiplex PCR relied on a mix of 60 forward primers for TCR Vbeta segments and 13 reverse primers for TCR Jbeta segments. This is the immuneACCESS table as TCRdb keeps it, with only in-frame sequences that have V and J called. A part of the clones is gone; compared with another copy, unresolved V genes explain less than half, and the rest is unexplained. Present in this sample are 150,000 or so clones, around four fifths of which were seen just once. Of the sample, 9% to 10% falls within the top ten clones. The sequencing sample was made of PBMCs. The receptors were gathered from a man aged 18 to 35 in good health and CMV-seropositive.

This chain uses TRBV2 with TRBJ1-5, with D unresolved. The CDR3 sequence is 16 residues long. In germline, CDR1 is SNHLY, CDR2 FYNNEI. V gave up 7 bases and J gave up 0 bases, with 16 bases separating them. In DNA form, the CDR3 reads TGTGCCAGCACAGTTGGAGGGCCTTATAGCAATCAGCCCCAGCATTTT. This sequence encodes CASTVGGPYSNQPQHF.

V and J are TRBV27 and TRBJ1-2; tentatively, D is TRBD1 (5 bases). V was cut by 3 bases and J by 5 bases, with 7 bases left in between. The length of the CDR3 is 12 residues. The germline gives CDR1 MNHEY, CDR2 SMNVEV (reference sequence). In DNA form, the CDR3 reads TGTGCCAGCAGTTTCCAGGGTTATGGCTACACCTTC. Translating it yields CASSFQGYGYTF.

The chain combines TRBV5-3 with TRBJ2-2; TRBD2 matches 7 bases. TRBV5-3 carries the ORF label, with uncertain function. Trimming removed 4 bases from V and 6 bases from J; junction bases left unmatched: 9. CDR3 length: 15 amino acids. This CDR3 is CARSKTSGGAGELFF. Written as DNA, the CDR3 is TGTGCCAGAAGCAAGACTAGTGGGGGGGCCGGGGAGCTGTTTTTT.

V gene TRBV4-2 combines with J gene TRBJ1-2; 9 bases match TRBD1. Germline lookup yields CDR1 LGHNA and CDR2 YNFKEQ. Trimming cost V 6 bases and J 1 base; bases outside gene matches: 6. This CDR3 has 15 amino acids. In DNA, the CDR3 is TGTGCCAGCAGTGCTGGGGACAGGGATAACTATGGCTACACCTTC. This encodes CASSAGDRDNYGYTF.

The CDR3 bases are TGTGCCAGCAGCCCCCCGGACAGTGGGGGGGTAAATGAGCAGTTCTTC. Amino acid sequence: CASSPPDSGGVNEQFF. The chain recombines TRBV9 with TRBJ2-1; weak D call: TRBD2 (7 bases). There are 16 residues in the CDR3. V was trimmed by 4 bases and J by 7 bases, leaving 21 bases between them. The V gene's germline CDR1 is SGDLS and CDR2 YYNGEE.

The V call is TRBV28, the J call TRBJ1-1; possibly TRBD1 for D (5 bases). This CDR3 is 12 amino acids long. Germline CDR1 is MDHEN and CDR2 is SYDVKM. Trimming removed 5 bases from V and 4 bases from J, with 8 bases in between. CDR3 DNA sequence: TGTGCCAGCAGTATGGGACTCACTGAAGCTTTCTTT. Residues: CASSMGLTEAFF.

The chain recombines TRBV27 with TRBJ2-7, with 9 bases lining up with TRBD2. Germline CDR1 and CDR2: MNHEY and SMNVEV (reference sequence). The CDR3 spans 20 residues. V was clipped by 4 bases and J by 0 bases; unmatched bases: 19. CDR3 region: CASSYDRYIIAGAFSYEQYF. CDR3 bases: TGTGCCAGCAGTTACGACAGGTACATAATAGCGGGGGCCTTCTCCTACGAGCAGTACTTC.

This chain connects TRBV6-6 to TRBJ1-5; 7 nucleotides agree with TRBD1. Trimming took 4 bases from V and 4 from J; bases not matched to a gene: 7. The CDR3 consists of 15 residues. The germline V gene encodes CDR1 MNHNY and CDR2 SVGAGI (reference sequence). The CDR3 DNA sequence: TGTGCCAGCAGTTTAATGGGACAGAGAAATCAGCCCCAGCATTTT. Translated: CASSLMGQRNQPQHF.

V usage is TRBV4-2 and J usage is TRBJ1-2; 8 nucleotides align to TRBD1. The CDR3 loop spans 16 amino acids. Germline V gene sequence: CDR1 LGHNA, CDR2 YNFKEQ. V was pared by 0 bases and J by 4 bases, with 7 bases of the junction left unmatched. CDR3 in DNA: TGTGCCAGCAGCCAAGACACCACACAGGGGGGCTATGGCTACACCTTC. Its translation is CASSQDTTQGGYGYTF.

In DNA, the CDR3 is TGTGCCAGCAGTTTATACAGCAACTATGGCTACACCTTC. Protein product: CASSLYSNYGYTF. This chain uses TRBV27 with TRBJ1-2; D not certain. CDR1 and CDR2 (germline): MNHEY, SMNVEV (reference sequence). The germline V and J ends were trimmed by 1 base and 2 bases, with 5 bases remaining between them. The CDR3 runs 13 residues.

The chain employs TRBV5-8 and TRBJ2-6, with 8 positions matching TRBD1. V lost 10 bases to trimming and J lost 1 base; unmatched junction nucleotides: 19. CDR1 SGHTS and CDR2 YDEGEE come from the germline V gene. The CDR3 consists of 19 residues. The CDR3 coding sequence is TGTGCCGGACAAAAGGACAGGGTTCGGGTTGGATCTGGGGCCAACGTCCTGACTTTC. Protein product: CAGQKDRVRVGSGANVLTF. The full variable domain, rest sourced from reference TRBV5-8 and TRBJ2-6, is EAGVTQSPTHLIKTRGQQATLRCSPISGHTSVYWYQQALGLGLQFLLWYDEGEERNRGNFPPRFSGRQFPNYSSELNVNALELEDSALYLCAGQKDRVRVGSGANVLTFGAGSRLTVL.

This chain links TRBV4-2 with TRBJ2-5, with D possibly matching TRBD1 (6 bases). The CDR3 runs to 16 residues. Germline CDR1 LGHNA, CDR2 YNFKEQ. Trimming removed 0 bases at V and 4 bases at J, with 15 bases between. CDR3 nucleotides: TGTGCCAGCAGCCAAGAGACCTGGACAGCCAGAGAGACCCAGTACTTC. It codes for CASSQETWTARETQYF.

J is TRBJ2-7 and V is TRBV7-7; 7 nucleotides align to TRBD1. J gave up 7 bases and V 2 bases, and 8 bases lay outside the gene matches. The CDR3 has 14 amino acids. Germline CDR1 and CDR2: SSHAT and FNYEAQ (reference sequence). The CDR3 DNA reads TGTGCCAGCAGCTTAACAACAGGGGATAGGGAGCAGTACTTC. Translated, it gives CASSLTTGDREQYF.

The rearrangement joins TRBV6-1 to TRBJ1-5; 7 positions agree with TRBD1. CDR3 size: 13 residues. Trimming took 6 bases from V and 5 from J; bases not matched to a gene: 4. The germline gives CDR1 MNHNS, CDR2 SASEGT. The CDR3 DNA reads TGTGCCAGCAGCCTAGACAGGGATCAGCCCCAGCATTTT. It encodes CASSLDRDQPQHF.

V is TRBV5-1 and J is TRBJ2-7; 8 nucleotides align to TRBD2. This CDR3 contains 15 residues. V trimming: 0 bases; J trimming: 7 bases; junction bases outside the gene matches: 9. CDR1 is SGHRS, CDR2 YFSETQ, per germline. The CDR3 coding sequence is TGCGCCAGCAGCTTGGCCCCAGCGGGAGAGGGGGAGCAGTACTTC. Amino acids: CASSLAPAGEGEQYF.

The V gene is TRBV29-1, the J gene TRBJ2-1; 9 nucleotides line up with TRBD1. Per the germline V gene, CDR1 is SQVTM and CDR2 is ANQGSEA. The CDR3 is 13 amino acids. With 5 bases clipped from V and 8 bases from J, the junction kept 7 bases outside the gene matches. In DNA, the CDR3 is TGCAGCGTTCCGGGACAGGGACAACATGAGCAGTTCTTC. It translates to CSVPGQGQHEQFF.

V usage is TRBV7-7 and J usage is TRBJ1-3; TRBD1 is a possible D gene (5 bases). Germline V gene sequence: CDR1 SSHAT, CDR2 FNYEAQ (reference sequence). CDR3 length equals 14 residues. V dropped 5 bases and J dropped 4 bases, with 12 bases sitting between them. CDR3 coding DNA: TGTGCCAGCAGCCAGAGCGGGGGAGGAAACACCATATATTTT. This gives the protein CASSQSGGGNTIYF.

The rearrangement links TRBV10-3 to TRBJ1-2; D unclear. V was trimmed by 0 bases and J by 1 base, leaving 12 bases between them. Germline V gives CDR1 ENHRY, CDR2 SYGVKD. This CDR3 has 16 amino acids. The DNA for the CDR3 is TGTGCCATCAGTGAGTCGCACAGCACTTTTAACTATGGCTACACCTTC. Translated: CAISESHSTFNYGYTF.

CDR3 nucleotides: TGTGCCAGCAGTTTTGCGGGGACTAGCAATCAGCCCCAGCATTTT. Protein: CASSFAGTSNQPQHF. The chain has TRBV27 and TRBJ1-5; D might be TRBD1 (5 bases). This CDR3 contains 15 residues. The V end was cut by 3 bases, the J end by 0 bases, with 9 bases between. Germline V gene lookup returns CDR1 MNHEY and CDR2 SMNVEV (reference sequence).

V usage is TRBV11-1 and J usage is TRBJ2-1; D not resolved. The CDR3 has 14 amino acids. V lost 7 bases to trimming and J lost 2 bases, with 12 bases between them. The germline gives CDR1 SGHAT, CDR2 FQDESV (reference sequence). CDR3 region: CASTSGSTYNEQFF. CDR3 nucleotide sequence: TGTGCCAGCACCTCGGGTTCCACCTACAATGAGCAGTTCTTC.

This clone occurred once. This chain connects TRBV7-9 to TRBJ1-5; no firm D call. Per germline, CDR1 SEHNR and CDR2 FQNEAQ (reference sequence). The CDR3 sequence is 16 residues long. V lost 4 bases, J lost 0 bases, and 13 bases lay in between. CDR3 coding DNA: TGTGCCAGCAGCTCCCCGACACCTTATAGCAATCAGCCCCAGCATTTT. As protein: CASSSPTPYSNQPQHF.

V usage is TRBV7-9 and J usage is TRBJ2-7; 7 bases line up with TRBD1. The CDR3 is 13 residues long. The V segment lost 8 bases and the J segment 0 bases; nucleotides outside the gene matches: 4. Germline values: CDR1 SEHNR, CDR2 FQNEAQ (reference sequence). The CDR3 DNA reads TGTGCCAGCTCAGACAGGGACTCCTACGAGCAGTACTTC. It is translated as CASSDRDSYEQYF.

The J gene is TRBJ2-7, the V gene TRBV27, with TRBD2 matching over 7 bases. Losses at the gene ends were 2 bases for V and 2 bases for J; bases not matched to a gene: 6. Germline CDR1 MNHEY, CDR2 SMNVEV (reference sequence). This CDR3 region has 15 residues. The CDR3 coding sequence is TGTGCCAGCAGTTTAACTAGCGACCCTACCTACGAGCAGTACTTC. Protein product: CASSLTSDPTYEQYF.

The J gene is TRBJ2-1, the V gene TRBV28; perhaps TRBD1 as D (6 bases). V gave up 7 bases and J gave up 4 bases, with 17 bases separating them. Germline V lookup: CDR1 MDHEN, CDR2 SYDVKM. The CDR3 loop spans 15 amino acids. Here the CDR3 DNA reads TGTGCCAGCACCGACCCGGGACACAGATACAATGAGCAGTTCTTC. As protein: CASTDPGHRYNEQFF. Combining the CDR3 with reference TRBV28 and TRBJ2-1 gives the whole variable domain DVKVTQSSRYLVKRTGEKVFLECVQDMDHENMFWYRQDPGLGLRLIYFSYDVKMKEKGDIPEGYSVSREKKERFSLILESASTNQTSMYLCASTDPGHRYNEQFFGPGTRLTVL.